The entry below describes one T cell receptor beta chain. The source of the sample is a study of OX40 agonist ivuxolimab in advanced cancers. Study as a whole: Checkpoint inhibitors had been given previously to under 50% of patients.

Clones were read by immunoSEQ multiplex PCR, and TCRdb kept only the in-frame ones, dropping some. The table records tens of thousands of clones, around 85% of them present only once. Sequencing was performed on CD4+ or CD8+ T cells sorted from blood, taken in a trial of the OX40 agonist ivuxolimab. The TCR originated in an adult with an advanced solid tumor such as melanoma, head and neck, liver or kidney cancer.

This CDR3 is CAWGVTDTQYF. Here the CDR3 DNA reads TGTGCCTGGGGCGTCACAGATACGCAGTATTTT. This sequence joins TRBV30 and TRBJ2-3; D not certain. Trimming took off 5 bases at V and 2 bases at J, with 5 bases between the two ends. The CDR3 contains 11 residues. The germline CDR1 and CDR2 sequences are GTSNPN and SVGIG (reference sequence).